Below, 32 T cell receptor beta chains from the same sample are listed, as sequenced in a study of OX40 agonist ivuxolimab in advanced cancers. The data were produced by immunoSEQ multiplex PCR, yet TCRdb's version contains in-frame clones alone and is incomplete. The table has some 35,000 clones, about 80% seen once. The starting material was CD4+ or CD8+ T cells sorted from blood, obtained in a trial of the OX40 agonist ivuxolimab. The receptors shown here come from an adult with an advanced solid tumor such as melanoma, head and neck, liver or kidney cancer.

The count of this clone is one. The rearrangement joins TRBV5-6 to TRBJ1-2; 11 nucleotides match TRBD1. Germline V gives CDR1 SGHDT, CDR2 YYEEEE. CDR3 length equals 15 residues. Germline trimming cut 4 bases from V and 2 bases from J; bases unmatched to any gene: 4. The CDR3 reads CASSLRDRGNYGYTF. The CDR3 DNA sequence: TGTGCCAGCAGCCTCCGGGACAGGGGGAACTATGGCTACACCTTC.

J is TRBJ1-5 and V is TRBV27; 8 nucleotides line up with TRBD1. Germline V gives CDR1 MNHEY, CDR2 SMNVEV (reference sequence). The CDR3 loop spans 18 amino acids. J lost 0 bases, V lost 6 bases, and 13 bases had no gene match. The CDR3 DNA reads as TGTGCCAGCAGACCGCGAACCACGACAGGGGCTAGCAATCAGCCCCAGCATTTT. This sequence encodes CASRPRTTTGASNQPQHF.

The chain is built from TRBV6-5 and TRBJ1-1, with D maybe TRBD1 (5 bases). Trimming cost V 6 bases and J 3 bases, with 14 bases left between them. The CDR3 runs 14 residues. CDR1 and CDR2 from the germline V gene are MNHEY and SVGAGI. The CDR3 coding sequence is TGTGCCAGCAGGCCGGGGACGGGGGACACTGAAGCTTTCTTT. It translates to CASRPGTGDTEAFF.

The chain combines TRBV2 with TRBJ2-7, with TRBD1 as a possible D gene (5 bases). Germline loops: CDR1 SNHLY, CDR2 FYNNEI. V lost 1 base, J lost 5 bases, and 6 bases lay in between. This CDR3 spans 12 amino acids. In nucleotides, the CDR3 is TGTGCCAGCAGTGAAGGGGGCCACGAGCAGTACTTC. Translated, it gives CASSEGGHEQYF.

The chain links TRBV10-3 to TRBJ2-1; the D is unclear. Trimming cost V 2 bases and J 8 bases, with 7 bases left between them. CDR3 length: 12 amino acids. Germline CDR1 and CDR2: ENHRY and SYGVKD. The DNA of the CDR3 is TGTGCCATCAGTGAGCGGGTGCATGAGCAGTTCTTC. It yields the protein CAISERVHEQFF.

The J gene is TRBJ2-1, the V gene TRBV20-1; D may be TRBD2 (5 bases). There are 11 residues in the CDR3. The germline V gene has CDR1 DFQATT and CDR2 SNEGSKA (reference sequence). Trimming cost V 8 bases and J 4 bases, with 9 bases left between them. The CDR3 protein is CSPLVYNEQFF. In DNA form, the CDR3 reads TGCAGTCCACTAGTGTACAATGAGCAGTTCTTC.

This clone occurred once. The chain has TRBV28 and TRBJ2-7; D gene ambiguous. The V end lost 2 bases, the J end lost 1 base, and 6 bases lay between the germline ends. The CDR3 runs to 13 residues. Germline V gene sequence: CDR1 MDHEN, CDR2 SYDVKM. The CDR3 DNA is TGTGCCAGCAGTTTAAGATTATCCTACGAGCAGTACTTC. The encoded protein is CASSLRLSYEQYF.

The V call is TRBV10-1, the J call TRBJ2-3; 10 bases match TRBD2. CDR1 and CDR2 from the germline V gene are WNHNN and SYGVQD (reference sequence). The V gene end was trimmed by 4 bases and the J gene end by 5 bases; junction bases not matched to a gene: 6. CDR3 length equals 15 residues. As DNA, the CDR3 is TGCGCCAGCAGTGTCTCCCTAGCGGGAGAAGATACGCAGTATTTT. This encodes CASSVSLAGEDTQYF.

This chain connects TRBV5-6 to TRBJ1-1; 11 bases match TRBD1. In germline, CDR1 is SGHDT, CDR2 YYEEEE. The CDR3 has 15 amino acids. Germline trimming cut 1 base from V and 7 bases from J; bases unmatched to any gene: 6. The CDR3 nucleotides read TGTGCCAGCAGCTTGAAGGGACAGGGGGTGGGTGAAGCTTTCTTT. Its translation is CASSLKGQGVGEAFF.

The V call is TRBV19, the J call TRBJ2-7; D is perhaps TRBD1 (6 bases). CDR3 length: 14 amino acids. V lost 5 bases and J 0 bases, leaving 11 bases between the germline ends. The germline V gene encodes CDR1 LNHDA and CDR2 SQIVND (reference sequence). DNA for the CDR3: TGTGCCAGTAGTTACAGGGCCCACTCCTACGAGCAGTACTTC. Its protein product is CASSYRAHSYEQYF.

The chain uses TRBV6-1 and TRBJ1-1; D ambiguous. V lost 4 bases, J lost 6 bases, and 18 bases lay in between. This CDR3 comprises 15 residues. Germline CDR1 MNHNS, CDR2 SASEGT. The CDR3, as DNA: TGTGCCAGCAGTGTCTTATTCGGCGGGGAGGCTGAAGCTTTCTTT. Residues: CASSVLFGGEAEAFF.

This clone has only a few counts. The V and J genes are TRBV20-1 and TRBJ2-7; D unresolved. Germline lookup yields CDR1 DFQATT and CDR2 SNEGSKA (reference sequence). V was clipped by 0 bases and J by 7 bases, with 7 bases between them. The CDR3 is made up of 11 amino acids. CDR3 loop: CSARDGLEQYF. For the CDR3, the DNA is TGCAGTGCTAGAGACGGATTGGAGCAGTACTTC.

The chain joins TRBV7-9 to TRBJ1-2; 8 nucleotides align to TRBD1. The V and J ends lost 5 bases and 4 bases, in that order; junction bases with no gene match: 6. The CDR3 has 14 residues. CDR1 is SEHNR, CDR2 FQNEAQ, per germline (reference sequence). The CDR3 coding sequence is TGTGCCAGCAGCAAAGGGGGACAGGTCTATGGCTACACCTTC. Translation: CASSKGGQVYGYTF. The full variable domain, with the rest looked up from reference TRBV7-9 and TRBJ1-2, is DTGVSQNPRHKITKRGQNVTFRCDPISEHNRLYWYRQTLGQGPEFLTYFQNEAQLEKSRLLSDRFSAERPKGSFSTLEIQRTEQGDSAMYLCASSKGGQVYGYTFGSGTRLTVV.

The V gene is TRBV6-5, the J gene TRBJ1-2, with D maybe TRBD1 (5 bases). Germline assignment: CDR1 MNHEY and CDR2 SVGAGI. V was cut by 6 bases and J by 6 bases, with 20 bases left in between. The CDR3 length is 15 residues. The CDR3: CASRLRDLPLHGYTF. CDR3 in DNA: TGTGCCAGCAGATTACGGGACCTGCCTCTGCATGGCTACACCTTC.

The gene calls are TRBV19 and TRBJ2-7; D unresolved. Germline CDR1 LNHDA, CDR2 SQIVND (reference sequence). The CDR3 runs to 11 residues. V dropped 4 bases and J dropped 5 bases, with 6 bases sitting between them. The CDR3 here is CASSSLNEQYF. The CDR3 DNA reads TGTGCCAGTAGTAGTCTAAACGAGCAGTACTTC.

This clone was detected a few times. The CDR3, as DNA: TGTGCCAGCTGTGGGGACACTAACACCGGGGAGCTGTTTTTT. Translation gives CASCGDTNTGELFF. The rearrangement uses TRBV6-5 and TRBJ2-2, with D perhaps TRBD1 (6 bases). The V end lost 8 bases, the J end lost 2 bases, and 12 bases lay between the germline ends. The CDR3 runs to 14 residues. Germline CDR1 MNHEY, CDR2 SVGAGI.

This clone was detected once. V usage is TRBV28 and J usage is TRBJ2-7; D is ambiguous. CDR1 is MDHEN and CDR2 is SYDVKM in the germline V gene. The CDR3 consists of 18 residues. V was pared by 4 bases and J by 7 bases, with 29 bases between. CDR3 loop: CASSYLLGIGYSLVEQYF. The CDR3 nucleotides are TGTGCCAGCAGTTATCTTCTGGGGATCGGATACTCGTTAGTGGAGCAGTACTTC.

V is TRBV28 and J is TRBJ1-5, with D possibly matching TRBD1 (6 bases). Germline CDR1 reads MDHEN; CDR2 reads SYDVKM. The V end was cut by 5 bases, the J end by 0 bases, with 11 bases between. CDR3 length equals 15 residues. In DNA form, the CDR3 reads TGTGCCAGCAGTCGACAGGAGAATAGCAATCAGCCCCAGCATTTT. Amino acid sequence: CASSRQENSNQPQHF.

J is TRBJ1-4 and V is TRBV30; D is possibly TRBD1 (6 bases). CDR1 and CDR2 from the germline V gene are GTSNPN and SVGIG (reference sequence). There are 15 residues in the CDR3. V lost 0 bases, J lost 0 bases, and 8 bases lay in between. CDR3 region: CAWSVGGSTNEKLFF. CDR3 DNA: TGTGCCTGGAGTGTAGGGGGGTCAACTAATGAAAAACTGTTTTTT. The full variable domain, its missing parts supplied by reference TRBV30 and TRBJ1-4, is SQTIHQWPATLVQPVGSPLSLECTVEGTSNPNLYWYRQAAGRGLQLLFYSVGIGQISSEVPQNLSASRPQDRQFILSSKKLLLSDSGFYLCAWSVGGSTNEKLFFGSGTQLSVL.

The chain recombines TRBV5-1 with TRBJ1-1; D unresolved. The CDR3 is 13 residues long. CDR1 and CDR2 from the germline V gene are SGHRS and YFSETQ. Trimming cost V 7 bases and J 1 base, with 11 bases left between them. The CDR3: CASSLTANTEAFF. The CDR3 DNA is TGCGCCAGCTCCCTAACAGCGAACACTGAAGCTTTCTTT.

V usage is TRBV7-9 and J usage is TRBJ1-1; maybe TRBD1 (5 bases). From germline, CDR1 is SEHNR and CDR2 FQNEAQ (reference sequence). V was pared by 5 bases and J by 7 bases, with 11 bases between. The CDR3 is 12 residues long. This CDR3 reads CASSIRQIEAFF. Written as DNA, the CDR3 is TGTGCCAGCAGCATAAGACAGATTGAAGCTTTCTTT.

The J gene is TRBJ2-1, the V gene TRBV30; tentatively, D is TRBD2 (5 bases). Germline lookup yields CDR1 GTSNPN and CDR2 SVGIG (reference sequence). The CDR3 is 20 residues long. Trimming took off 0 bases at V and 0 bases at J, with 24 bases between the two ends. CDR3 residues: CAWSVRKSLAGRSSYNEQFF. The CDR3 DNA reads TGTGCCTGGAGTGTACGAAAGAGCTTGGCGGGTAGGAGCTCCTACAATGAGCAGTTCTTC.

The chain carries TRBV9 and TRBJ1-2; D is perhaps TRBD1 (6 bases). Trimming cost V 4 bases and J 4 bases, with 17 bases left between them. Germline CDR1 reads SGDLS; CDR2 reads YYNGEE. CDR3 size: 15 residues. The CDR3 loop reads CASSPPEQGPYGYTF. CDR3 bases: TGTGCCAGCAGCCCGCCGGAGCAGGGGCCCTATGGCTACACCTTC.

The rearrangement uses TRBV5-1 and TRBJ2-1; TRBD1 agrees at 9 bases. The CDR3 extends over 16 amino acids. CDR1 is SGHRS and CDR2 is YFSETQ in the germline V gene. V dropped 3 bases and J dropped 7; count of bases not matched to a gene: 11. The CDR3 sequence is CASSSAVGTGRNEQFF. The CDR3 DNA reads as TGCGCCAGCAGCTCCGCTGTTGGGACAGGGCGGAATGAGCAGTTCTTC. Looking up the rest from reference TRBV5-1 and TRBJ2-1 gives the full variable domain: KAGVTQTPRYLIKTRGQQVTLSCSPISGHRSVSWYQQTPGQGLQFLFEYFSETQRNKGNFPGRFSGRQFSNSRSEMNVSTLELGDSALYLCASSSAVGTGRNEQFFGPGTRLTVL.

In its sample, this clone was seen once. The chain joins TRBV7-9 to TRBJ2-1; 7 bases match TRBD2. V trimming: 5 bases; J trimming: 6 bases; junction bases outside the gene matches: 7. Germline V gene data show CDR1 as SEHNR and CDR2 as FQNEAQ (reference sequence). The CDR3 runs to 14 residues. The CDR3 loop reads CASSIERDGNEQFF. CDR3 nucleotide sequence: TGTGCCAGCAGCATAGAGCGGGATGGCAATGAGCAGTTCTTC.

This chain uses TRBV7-2 with TRBJ2-3; D gene uncertain. V was pared by 5 bases and J by 0 bases, with 9 bases between. The CDR3 is 14 residues long. CDR1 is SGHTA, CDR2 FQGNSA, per germline. CDR3 loop: CASSPRLSTDTQYF. The DNA for the CDR3 is TGTGCCAGCAGCCCAAGACTGAGCACAGATACGCAGTATTTT.

The chain is built from TRBV29-1 and TRBJ2-2; D is unresolved. Trimming pared 1 base from V and 4 bases from J, leaving 4 bases between. The CDR3 is 12 amino acids. Germline values: CDR1 SQVTM, CDR2 ANQGSEA. CDR3 sequence: CSVEGLTGELFF. In DNA form, the CDR3 reads TGCAGCGTTGAAGGCCTCACCGGGGAGCTGTTTTTT.

The chain recombines TRBV7-2 with TRBJ2-1, with 7 bases matching TRBD2. V was clipped by 5 bases and J by 9 bases; unmatched bases: 16. CDR1 is SGHTA, CDR2 FQGNSA, per germline. The CDR3 is 16 amino acids. The CDR3 nucleotides are TGTGCCAGCAGCGCCTTGGGCGGGAGCCTAAGCGGTGAGCAGTTCTTC. This encodes CASSALGGSLSGEQFF. Together with reference TRBV7-2 and TRBJ2-1, the CDR3 gives the full variable domain: GAGVSQSPSNKVTEKGKDVELRCDPISGHTALYWYRQSLGQGLEFLIYFQGNSAPDKSGLPSDRFSAERTGGSVSTLTIQRTQQEDSAVYLCASSALGGSLSGEQFFGPGTRLTVL.

In this sample, this clone turned up a few times. The CDR3 reads CASSHSSASSYEQYF. Written as DNA, the CDR3 is TGTGCCAGCTCACACTCTAGCGCGAGCTCCTACGAGCAGTACTTC. The V and J genes are TRBV18 and TRBJ2-7; D possibly corresponds to TRBD2 (6 bases). Germline V CDR1 and CDR2: KGHSH, LQKENI. The CDR3 loop spans 15 amino acids. V was trimmed by 4 bases and J by 0 bases, leaving 13 bases between them.

J is TRBJ1-1 and V is TRBV11-2; weak D call: TRBD1 (6 bases). V was clipped by 5 bases and J by 2 bases, with 24 bases between them. Germline V CDR1 and CDR2: SGHAT, FQNNGV. This CDR3 is 18 amino acids long. DNA for the CDR3: TGTGCCAGCAGCACCAGACGGCCGACAGGACCTTTCAACACTGAAGCTTTCTTT. Protein sequence: CASSTRRPTGPFNTEAFF. The full variable domain, its missing parts supplied by reference TRBV11-2 and TRBJ1-1, is EAGVAQSPRYKIIEKRQSVAFWCNPISGHATLYWYQQILGQGPKLLIQFQNNGVVDDSQLPKDRFSAERLKGVDSTLKIQPAKLEDSAVYLCASSTRRPTGPFNTEAFFGQGTRLTVV.

The CDR3 sequence: CASSALVASSDEKLFF. DNA for the CDR3: TGTGCCAGCAGTGCCTTGGTAGCGTCTTCGGATGAAAAACTGTTTTTT. The chain couples TRBV2 to TRBJ1-4; D not certain. The CDR3 consists of 16 residues. Germline CDR1 is SNHLY and CDR2 is FYNNEI. Trimming took 4 bases from V and 6 from J, leaving 18 bases between them.

The count of this clone is one. The chain combines TRBV9 with TRBJ1-5; no clear D. The CDR3 totals 15 residues. Trimming removed 3 bases at V and 4 bases at J, with 14 bases between. Germline assignment: CDR1 SGDLS and CDR2 YYNGEE. The CDR3: CASSASRLENQPQHF. CDR3 nucleotide sequence: TGTGCCAGCAGCGCTTCTCGGTTGGAGAATCAGCCCCAGCATTTT.